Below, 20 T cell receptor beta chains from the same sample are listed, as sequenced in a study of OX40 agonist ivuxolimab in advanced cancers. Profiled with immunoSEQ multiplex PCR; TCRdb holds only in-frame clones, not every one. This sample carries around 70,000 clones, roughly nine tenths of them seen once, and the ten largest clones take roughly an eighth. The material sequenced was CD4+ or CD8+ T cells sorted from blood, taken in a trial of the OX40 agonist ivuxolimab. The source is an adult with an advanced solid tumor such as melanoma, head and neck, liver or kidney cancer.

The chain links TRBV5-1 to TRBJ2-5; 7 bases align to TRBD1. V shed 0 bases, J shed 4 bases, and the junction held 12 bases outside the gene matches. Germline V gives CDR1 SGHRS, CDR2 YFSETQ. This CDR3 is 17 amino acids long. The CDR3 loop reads CASSLAITQGLVETQYF. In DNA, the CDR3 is TGCGCCAGCAGCTTGGCCATAACACAGGGGTTGGTAGAGACCCAGTACTTC.

CDR3 region: CASSYRGGGTSPLHF. In nucleotides, the CDR3 is TGTGCCAGCAGTTACCGGGGAGGGGGCACTTCACCCCTCCACTTT. The genes are TRBV6-6 and TRBJ1-6; 7 bases match TRBD1. Germline V gene sequence: CDR1 MNHNY, CDR2 SVGAGI (reference sequence). The CDR3 length is 15 residues. V dropped 2 bases and J dropped 9; count of bases not matched to a gene: 7.

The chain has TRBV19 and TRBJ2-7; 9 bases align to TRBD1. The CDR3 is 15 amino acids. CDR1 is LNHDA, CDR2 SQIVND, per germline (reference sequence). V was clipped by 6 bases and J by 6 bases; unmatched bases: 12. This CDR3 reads CASRADRGPFAEQYF. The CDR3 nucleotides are TGTGCCAGTAGAGCGGACAGGGGCCCGTTTGCCGAGCAGTACTTC.

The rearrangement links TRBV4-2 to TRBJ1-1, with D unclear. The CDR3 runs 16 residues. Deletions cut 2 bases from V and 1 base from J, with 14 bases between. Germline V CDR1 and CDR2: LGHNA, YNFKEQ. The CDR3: CASSQNPSRGNTEAFF. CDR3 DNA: TGTGCCAGCAGCCAAAACCCCTCGAGAGGGAACACTGAAGCTTTCTTT.

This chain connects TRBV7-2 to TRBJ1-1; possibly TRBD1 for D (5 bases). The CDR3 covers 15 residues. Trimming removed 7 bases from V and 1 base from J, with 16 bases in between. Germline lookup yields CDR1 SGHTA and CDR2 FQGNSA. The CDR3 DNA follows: TGTGCCAGCACCACTTATGGGGGGGGGAACACTGAAGCTTTCTTT. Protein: CASTTYGGGNTEAFF.

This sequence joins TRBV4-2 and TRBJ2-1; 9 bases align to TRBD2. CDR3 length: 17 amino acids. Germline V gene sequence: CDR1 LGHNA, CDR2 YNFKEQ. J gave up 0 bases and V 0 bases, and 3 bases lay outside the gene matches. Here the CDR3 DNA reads TGTGCCAGCAGCCAAGATTGGCGGGGGGGCTCCTACAATGAGCAGTTCTTC. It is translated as CASSQDWRGGSYNEQFF.

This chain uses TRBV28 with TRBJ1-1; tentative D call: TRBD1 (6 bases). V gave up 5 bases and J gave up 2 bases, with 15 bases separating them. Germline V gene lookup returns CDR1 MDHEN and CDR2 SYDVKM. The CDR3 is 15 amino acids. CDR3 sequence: CASSPYQQGNTEAFF. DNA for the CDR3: TGTGCCAGCAGTCCATACCAACAGGGTAACACTGAAGCTTTCTTT.

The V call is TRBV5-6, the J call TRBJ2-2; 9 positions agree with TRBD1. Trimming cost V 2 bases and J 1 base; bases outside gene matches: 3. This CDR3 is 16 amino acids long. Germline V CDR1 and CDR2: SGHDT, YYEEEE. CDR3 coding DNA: TGTGCCAGCAGCTTCCGGGACAGGGTGAACACCGGGGAGCTGTTTTTT. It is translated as CASSFRDRVNTGELFF. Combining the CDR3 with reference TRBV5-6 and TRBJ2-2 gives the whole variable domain DAGVTQSPTHLIKTRGQQVTLRCSPKSGHDTVSWYQQALGQGPQFIFQYYEEEERQRGNFPDRFSGHQFPNYSSELNVNALLLGDSALYLCASSFRDRVNTGELFFGEGSRLTVL.

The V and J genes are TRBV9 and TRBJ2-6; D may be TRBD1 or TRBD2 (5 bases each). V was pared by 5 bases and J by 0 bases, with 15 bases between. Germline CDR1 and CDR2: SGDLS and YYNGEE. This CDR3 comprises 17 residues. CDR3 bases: TGTGCCAGCAGGTCAGGGAGTCCGCTCTCTGGGGCCAACGTCCTGACTTTC. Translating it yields CASRSGSPLSGANVLTF.

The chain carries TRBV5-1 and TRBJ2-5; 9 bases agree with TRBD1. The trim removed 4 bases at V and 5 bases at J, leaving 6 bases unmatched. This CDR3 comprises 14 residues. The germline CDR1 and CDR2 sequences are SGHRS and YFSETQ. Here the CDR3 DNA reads TGCGCCAGCAGCCTGAGACAGGGGGAGGAGACCCAGTACTTC. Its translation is CASSLRQGEETQYF. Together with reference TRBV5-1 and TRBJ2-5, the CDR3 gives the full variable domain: KAGVTQTPRYLIKTRGQQVTLSCSPISGHRSVSWYQQTPGQGLQFLFEYFSETQRNKGNFPGRFSGRQFSNSRSEMNVSTLELGDSALYLCASSLRQGEETQYFGPGTRLLVL.

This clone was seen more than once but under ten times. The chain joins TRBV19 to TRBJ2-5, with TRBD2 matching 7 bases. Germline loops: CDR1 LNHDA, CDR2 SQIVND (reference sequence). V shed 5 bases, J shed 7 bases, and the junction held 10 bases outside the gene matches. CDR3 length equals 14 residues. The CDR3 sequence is CASSSQPGEGTQYF. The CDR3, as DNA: TGTGCCAGTAGTTCCCAGCCGGGGGAGGGGACCCAGTACTTC. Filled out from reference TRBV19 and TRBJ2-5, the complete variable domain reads DGGITQSPKYLFRKEGQNVTLSCEQNLNHDAMYWYRQDPGQGLRLIYYSQIVNDFQKGDIAEGYSVSREKKESFPLTVTSAQKNPTAFYLCASSSQPGEGTQYFGPGTRLLVL.

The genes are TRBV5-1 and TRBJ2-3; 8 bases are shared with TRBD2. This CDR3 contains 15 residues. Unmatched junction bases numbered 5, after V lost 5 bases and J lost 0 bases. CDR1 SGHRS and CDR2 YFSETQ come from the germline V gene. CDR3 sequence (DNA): TGCGCCAGCAGTTTTAGCGGGACTAGCACAGATACGCAGTATTTT. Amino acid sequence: CASSFSGTSTDTQYF.

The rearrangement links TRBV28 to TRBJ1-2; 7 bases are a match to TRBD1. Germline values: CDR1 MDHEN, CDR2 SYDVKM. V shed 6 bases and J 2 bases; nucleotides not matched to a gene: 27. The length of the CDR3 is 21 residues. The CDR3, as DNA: TGTGCCAGCAGCTCCAGGGGTGGGAACAGGGGTTCGGGGGACTACAACTATGGCTACACCTTC. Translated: CASSSRGGNRGSGDYNYGYTF.

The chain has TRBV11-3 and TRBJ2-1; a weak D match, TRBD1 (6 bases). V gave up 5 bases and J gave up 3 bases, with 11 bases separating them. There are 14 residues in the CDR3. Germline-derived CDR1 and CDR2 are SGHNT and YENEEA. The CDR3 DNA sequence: TGTGCCAGCAGCAAAATAGGGGGCTACAATGAGCAGTTCTTC. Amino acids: CASSKIGGYNEQFF.

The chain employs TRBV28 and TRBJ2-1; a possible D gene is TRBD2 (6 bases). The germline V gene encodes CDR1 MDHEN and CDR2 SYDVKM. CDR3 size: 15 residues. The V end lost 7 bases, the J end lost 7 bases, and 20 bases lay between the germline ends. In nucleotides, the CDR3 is TGTGCCAGCAACGGTGGTGGAGGGTTACGAAATGAGCAGTTCTTC. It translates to CASNGGGGLRNEQFF.

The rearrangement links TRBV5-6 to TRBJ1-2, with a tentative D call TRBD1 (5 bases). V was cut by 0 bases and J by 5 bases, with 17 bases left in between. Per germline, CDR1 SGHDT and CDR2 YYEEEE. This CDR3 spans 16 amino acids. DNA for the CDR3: TGTGCCAGCAGCTTGGGTTACCGGGGGATCAGGTATGGCTACACCTTC. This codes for CASSLGYRGIRYGYTF.

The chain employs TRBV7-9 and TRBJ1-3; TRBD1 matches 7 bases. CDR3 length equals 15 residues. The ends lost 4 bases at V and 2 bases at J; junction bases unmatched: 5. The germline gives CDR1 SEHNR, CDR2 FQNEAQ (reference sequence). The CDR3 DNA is TGTGCCAGCAGCTCATGGACAGGCCCTGGAAACACCATATATTTT. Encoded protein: CASSSWTGPGNTIYF.

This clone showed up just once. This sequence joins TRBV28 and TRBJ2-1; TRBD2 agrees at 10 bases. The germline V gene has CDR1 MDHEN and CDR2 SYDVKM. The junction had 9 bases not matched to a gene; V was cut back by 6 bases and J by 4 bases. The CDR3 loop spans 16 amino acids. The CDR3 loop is CASSRITSGAYNEQFF. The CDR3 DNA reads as TGTGCCAGCAGCCGTATCACTAGCGGGGCGTACAATGAGCAGTTCTTC.

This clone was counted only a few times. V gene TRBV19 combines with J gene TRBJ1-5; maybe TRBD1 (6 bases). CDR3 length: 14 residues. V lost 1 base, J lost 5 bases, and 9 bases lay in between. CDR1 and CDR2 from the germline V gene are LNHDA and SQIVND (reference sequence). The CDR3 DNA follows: TGTGCCAGTAGTATAGGGACAGACTATCAGCCCCAGCATTTT. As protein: CASSIGTDYQPQHF.

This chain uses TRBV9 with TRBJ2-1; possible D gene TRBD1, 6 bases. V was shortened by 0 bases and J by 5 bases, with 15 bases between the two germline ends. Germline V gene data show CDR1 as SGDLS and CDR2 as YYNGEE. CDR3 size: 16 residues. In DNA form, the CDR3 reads TGTGCCAGCAGCGTAGATCTCACCCGGACAGACAATGAGCAGTTCTTC. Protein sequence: CASSVDLTRTDNEQFF.